The rows below give T cell receptor beta chains drawn from one sample of a study of regulatory T cells in long-lasting Graves disease. TCRdb itself ran the multiplex PCR reads through MiXCR, one entry per CDR3 protein. The sample has roughly 300,000 distinct CDR3 sequences, 22% seen once. Here the sequenced sample was peripheral blood mononuclear cells (PBMCs), taken when the disease was refractory, from a patient treated with antithyroid drugs. Receptors were obtained from a female donor with Graves disease. CDR3s include the opening cysteine and the closing phenylalanine or tryptophan. Each record gives: J gene, D gene, clone size, V gene, CDR3 protein, CDR3 DNA. D genes are given only for firm matches. Only some rows state a clone size, as once, few, many or a class for expanded clones.

j_gene: TRBJ2-7; d_gene: TRBD1; abundance: many; v_gene: TRBV11-2; CDR3aa: CASSLNGQAYEQYF; CDR3nt: TGTGCCAGCAGCTTAAACGGACAGGCATACGAGCAGTACTTC
j_gene: TRBJ2-2; d_gene: -; abundance: -; v_gene: TRBV20-1; CDR3aa: CSAPGPAYTGELFF; CDR3nt: TGCAGTGCTCCGGGACCCGCCTACACCGGGGAGCTGTTTTTT
j_gene: TRBJ2-7; d_gene: -; abundance: few; v_gene: TRBV27; CDR3aa: CASSPLTGSYEQYF; CDR3nt: TGTGCCAGCAGTCCACTGACTGGCTCCTACGAGCAGTACTTC
j_gene: TRBJ1-2; d_gene: TRBD1; abundance: many; v_gene: TRBV29-1; CDR3aa: CSVDRGHGGYTF; CDR3nt: TGCAGCGTTGACAGGGGGCATGGTGGCTACACCTTC
j_gene: TRBJ1-1; d_gene: -; abundance: -; v_gene: TRBV7-2; CDR3aa: CASSFWEDTEAFF; CDR3nt: TGTGCCAGCAGCTTCTGGGAGGACACTGAAGCTTTCTTT
j_gene: TRBJ2-7; d_gene: -; abundance: many; v_gene: TRBV20-1; CDR3aa: CSALRVGDSYEQYF; CDR3nt: TGCAGTGCGCTCAGGGTAGGGGACTCCTACGAGCAGTACTTC
j_gene: TRBJ2-7; d_gene: TRBD2; abundance: -; v_gene: TRBV7-9; CDR3aa: CASSLSTSGRDEQYF; CDR3nt: TGTGCCAGCAGCTTGTCTACTAGCGGGAGGGACGAGCAGTACTTC
j_gene: TRBJ1-1; d_gene: TRBD1; abundance: many; v_gene: TRBV20-1; CDR3aa: CSARPPRQGNTEAFF; CDR3nt: TGCAGTGCTAGGCCCCCCCGACAGGGGAACACTGAAGCTTTCTTT
j_gene: TRBJ2-7; d_gene: TRBD1; abundance: -; v_gene: TRBV6-5; CDR3aa: CASSYAGTGHYEQYF; CDR3nt: TGTGCCAGCAGTTACGCCGGGACAGGTCACTACGAGCAGTACTTC
j_gene: TRBJ1-1; d_gene: TRBD1; abundance: -; v_gene: TRBV5-1; CDR3aa: CTSNLAPGQGVTEAFF; CDR3nt: TGCACCAGCAACTTGGCCCCGGGACAGGGTGTCACTGAAGCTTTCTTT
j_gene: TRBJ1-1; d_gene: TRBD1; abundance: -; v_gene: TRBV5-4; CDR3aa: CASSLVGTGDGTEAFF; CDR3nt: TGTGCCAGCAGCTTGGTTGGGACAGGGGATGGCACTGAAGCTTTCTTT